This T cell receptor beta chain was sequenced during a study of cytomegalovirus exposure and HLA in healthy donors. Study context: The same platform used for the 650 to 700 first-cohort repertoires was also used for the approximately 120 validation repertoires, as a later analysis reported. Broader study findings: The study flagged some 170 TCR beta chains as cytomegalovirus-associated. Under in vitro conditions, a few CMV-associated chains were confirmed as specific for CMV antigens.

The CDR3 spans 16 residues. Trimming removed 4 bases at V and 0 bases at J, with 10 bases between. Germline CDR1 and CDR2: MNHEY and SMNVEV (reference sequence). Only in-frame clones appear in the TCRdb table, and some are missing; sequencing was by immunoSEQ multiplex PCR. The table includes approximately 160,000 clones, around 96% detected once. With respect to this clone: What it recognizes is unknown.

The TCR originated in a woman in her late teens or twenties in good health and CMV-seronegative. Sequenced sample: PBMCs. The J gene is TRBJ1-6, the V gene TRBV27, with D perhaps matching TRBD1 (5 bases). CDR3 loop: CASSSSDSSYNSPLHF. Written as DNA, the CDR3 is TGTGCCAGCAGTTCCTCAGACAGCTCCTATAATTCACCCCTCCACTTT.